Presented here are 20 T cell receptor beta chains from one specimen sequenced in a study of T cell changes during pregnancy in multiple sclerosis. Some clones are missing from TCRdb's copy, which holds only in-frame ones; the method was immunoSEQ multiplex PCR. The top ten hold 0.37% of the sample, which has roughly 49,000 clones, about 90% seen once. The sample here was CD4+ T cells from peripheral blood mononuclear cells, taken in the second trimester of pregnancy. These receptors originate from a female donor in good health, enrolled as a control in a pregnancy study.

This sequence joins TRBV15 and TRBJ1-1, with D uncertain. The V and J ends lost 0 bases and 6 bases respectively, with 5 bases between them. The CDR3 covers 12 residues. CDR1 LNHNV and CDR2 YYDKDF come from the germline V gene (reference sequence). The CDR3 sequence is CATSRDAAEAFF. In DNA form, the CDR3 reads TGTGCCACCAGCAGAGATGCAGCTGAAGCTTTCTTT.

The gene calls are TRBV7-9 and TRBJ1-5; D not certain. The CDR3 is 13 residues long. CDR1 is SEHNR and CDR2 is FQNEAQ in the germline V gene (reference sequence). The germline V and J ends were trimmed by 0 bases and 9 bases, with 9 bases remaining between them. DNA of the CDR3: TGTGCCAGCAGCTTAGCCCCTAACAGGCCCCAGCATTTT. Its protein is CASSLAPNRPQHF.

This chain links TRBV6-1 with TRBJ2-5; 10 bases line up with TRBD1. The CDR3 runs 15 residues. From germline, CDR1 is MNHNS and CDR2 SASEGT. With 5 bases clipped from V and 5 bases from J, the junction kept 8 bases outside the gene matches. The CDR3 spells CASSSPGQGWETQYF. The CDR3 DNA reads as TGTGCCAGCAGTTCACCGGGACAGGGGTGGGAGACCCAGTACTTC.

The CDR3 is CASSSISGVESSPLHF. The CDR3, as DNA: TGTGCCAGCAGTTCAATCTCAGGGGTCGAGAGTTCACCCCTCCACTTT. The chain joins TRBV27 to TRBJ1-6, with a weak D call TRBD1 (6 bases). The CDR3 has 16 residues. V was trimmed by 4 bases and J by 9 bases, leaving 19 bases between them. In germline, CDR1 is MNHEY, CDR2 SMNVEV (reference sequence).

The V and J genes are TRBV30 and TRBJ1-2; the D gene is possibly TRBD1 (6 bases). V shed 4 bases and J shed 6 bases, with 21 bases lying between them. CDR3 length: 15 amino acids. Germline V gene sequence: CDR1 GTSNPN, CDR2 SVGIG (reference sequence). CDR3 in amino acids: CAWNRPYREKDGYTF. The CDR3 nucleotides read TGTGCCTGGAACCGTCCGTACAGGGAGAAGGATGGCTACACCTTC.

The chain has TRBV25-1 and TRBJ2-3; D is perhaps TRBD2 (7 bases). CDR3 length: 16 residues. Between the trimmed V and J ends, which lost 5 bases and 5 bases, there was a span of 20 bases. Germline CDR1 reads MGHDK; CDR2 reads SYGVNS. CDR3 protein: CASSLPSRGRGDTQYF. CDR3 DNA sequence: TGTGCCAGCAGTCTACCGTCGCGGGGGCGTGGAGATACGCAGTATTTT.

This chain joins TRBV7-2 and TRBJ2-2; D possibly corresponds to TRBD1 (6 bases). The germline V gene encodes CDR1 SGHTA and CDR2 FQGNSA. The CDR3 contains 13 residues. Between the trimmed V and J ends, which lost 8 bases and 4 bases, there was a span of 11 bases. CDR3 nucleotide sequence: TGTGCCAGCGGATGGACAGTCACCGGGGAGCTGTTTTTT. Translation: CASGWTVTGELFF. Using reference TRBV7-2 and TRBJ2-2 for the parts outside the CDR3, the full variable domain is GAGVSQSPSNKVTEKGKDVELRCDPISGHTALYWYRQSLGQGLEFLIYFQGNSAPDKSGLPSDRFSAERTGGSVSTLTIQRTQQEDSAVYLCASGWTVTGELFFGEGSRLTVL.

This chain links TRBV7-2 with TRBJ2-2, with TRBD2 identical over 12 bases. The CDR3 contains 16 residues. Germline CDR1 reads SGHTA; CDR2 reads FQGNSA. Trimming at V came to 3 bases and at J to 5 bases, leaving 4 bases not matched to a gene. Here the CDR3 reads CASSFSSGGATGELFF. The CDR3 DNA is TGTGCCAGCAGCTTCTCTAGCGGGGGGGCGACCGGGGAGCTGTTTTTT.

This clone is a singleton in its sample. The gene calls are TRBV6-5 and TRBJ1-2; TRBD1 matches at 7 bases. This CDR3 has 15 amino acids. CDR1 and CDR2 from the germline V gene are MNHEY and SVGAGI. J gave up 4 bases and V 6 bases, and 11 bases lay outside the gene matches. The CDR3, as DNA: TGTGCCAGCAGAGCCCGGACAGGTGGAGTCTATGGCTACACCTTC. Its translation is CASRARTGGVYGYTF.

As for this clone: One end of the junction is discordant with germline, which a read error may explain. The chain employs TRBV12-5 and TRBJ1-3, with 11 bases matching TRBD1. The CDR3 consists of 18 residues. Germline CDR1 and CDR2: LGHNT and FRNRAP. CDR3: CASGLAPKDRGHGSTIYF. The CDR3 DNA reads TGTGCTAGTGGTTTGGCCCCCAAGGACAGGGGGCATGGAAGCACCATATATTTT.

Turning to this clone: In the same sample, other DNA sequences code for this CDR3. CDR3 region: CASSRDSNYGYTF. The DNA for the CDR3 is TGTGCCAGCTCTCGGGACAGCAACTATGGCTACACCTTC. This chain links TRBV18 with TRBJ1-2; 7 nucleotides line up with TRBD1. With 6 bases clipped from V and 2 bases from J, the junction kept 3 bases outside the gene matches. CDR1 and CDR2 from the germline V gene are KGHSH and LQKENI. The length of the CDR3 is 13 residues.

This chain joins TRBV7-2 and TRBJ1-1; 10 bases map to TRBD1. The V gene's germline CDR1 is SGHTA and CDR2 FQGNSA. The CDR3 sequence is 14 residues long. After removal of 6 bases from V and 2 bases from J, the junction contained 3 bases not matched to a gene. This CDR3 reads CASRGTGANTEAFF. The CDR3 coding sequence is TGTGCCAGCAGGGGGACAGGGGCAAACACTGAAGCTTTCTTT.

The chain links TRBV19 to TRBJ1-4, with 8 bases that match TRBD1. This CDR3 has 16 residues. J lost 7 bases, V lost 5 bases, and 12 bases had no gene match. The germline V gene has CDR1 LNHDA and CDR2 SQIVND (reference sequence). The CDR3 DNA sequence: TGTGCCAGTAGTCGGACAGGGATGCCTCCGGGTGAAAAACTGTTTTTT. Protein sequence: CASSRTGMPPGEKLFF.

This clone was detected only once. V and J are TRBV10-3 and TRBJ1-3; 12 nucleotides line up with TRBD1. The length of the CDR3 is 17 residues. From germline, CDR1 is ENHRY and CDR2 SYGVKD. After removal of 6 bases from V and 0 bases from J, the junction contained 6 bases not matched to a gene. CDR3 bases: TGTGCCATCAGAGGGACAGGGGGCACCAGCTCTGGAAACACCATATATTTT. It is translated as CAIRGTGGTSSGNTIYF.

J is TRBJ1-4 and V is TRBV2, with a possible D match to TRBD1 (5 bases). CDR3 size: 13 residues. Germline V gene data show CDR1 as SNHLY and CDR2 as FYNNEI. Trimming left V 7 bases short and J 7 bases short, with 13 bases between. The CDR3 region has the DNA TGTGCCAGCAACTATTATCAGGGTGAAAAACTGTTTTTT. Encoded protein: CASNYYQGEKLFF.

The V gene is TRBV19, the J gene TRBJ1-1, with D possibly being TRBD1 (5 bases). V was clipped by 5 bases and J by 8 bases, with 15 bases between them. This CDR3 region has 13 residues. CDR1 and CDR2 (germline): LNHDA, SQIVND (reference sequence). Here the CDR3 reads CASSEQGRLEAFF. The CDR3 bases are TGTGCCAGTAGTGAGCAGGGCCGGCTCGAAGCTTTCTTT.

The chain uses TRBV5-5 and TRBJ2-2; D is uncertain. Germline CDR1 reads SGHKS; CDR2 reads YYEKEE (reference sequence). The CDR3 consists of 13 residues. The ends were cut back, 4 bases at V and 5 bases at J, with 9 bases in the middle. The CDR3 region is CASSRYGTGELFF. CDR3 bases: TGTGCCAGCAGCCGCTACGGGACCGGGGAGCTGTTTTTT.

The V gene is TRBV6-5, the J gene TRBJ2-7; TRBD1 aligns across 8 bases. The CDR3 consists of 13 residues. V shed 8 bases, J shed 0 bases, and the junction held 3 bases outside the gene matches. Germline CDR1 is MNHEY and CDR2 is SVGAGI. This CDR3 is CASSQGASYEQYF. The CDR3 nucleotides read TGTGCCAGCTCCCAGGGGGCCTCCTACGAGCAGTACTTC.

The chain carries TRBV4-1 and TRBJ2-3, with 7 bases identical to TRBD2. Germline trimming cut 6 bases from V and 0 bases from J; bases unmatched to any gene: 12. CDR1 is MGHRA and CDR2 is YSYEKL in the germline V gene. The CDR3 totals 17 residues. The CDR3, as DNA: TGCGCCAGCAGACGGGGCGGGGGTTACACTAGCACAGATACGCAGTATTTT. Amino acids: CASRRGGGYTSTDTQYF.

The V gene is TRBV19, the J gene TRBJ1-3; D remains ambiguous. Trimming left V 3 bases short and J 3 bases short, with 9 bases between. CDR1 is LNHDA and CDR2 is SQIVND in the germline V gene (reference sequence). The CDR3 has 14 residues. The CDR3, as DNA: TGTGCCAGTAGTATCGGACTAAGTGGAAACACCATATATTTT. Protein sequence: CASSIGLSGNTIYF.